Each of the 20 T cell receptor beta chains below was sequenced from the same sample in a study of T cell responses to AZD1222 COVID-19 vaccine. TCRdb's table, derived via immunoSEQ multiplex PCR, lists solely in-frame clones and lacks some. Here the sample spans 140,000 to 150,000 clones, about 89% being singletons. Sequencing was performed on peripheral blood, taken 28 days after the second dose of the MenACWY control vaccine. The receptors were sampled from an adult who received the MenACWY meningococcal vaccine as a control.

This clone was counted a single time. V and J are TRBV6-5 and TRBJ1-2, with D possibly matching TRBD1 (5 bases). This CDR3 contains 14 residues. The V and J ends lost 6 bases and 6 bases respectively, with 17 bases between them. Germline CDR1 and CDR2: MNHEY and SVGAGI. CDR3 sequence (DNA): TGTGCCAGCAGACGCTGGTCAGGGATCCATGGCTACACCTTC. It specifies CASRRWSGIHGYTF.

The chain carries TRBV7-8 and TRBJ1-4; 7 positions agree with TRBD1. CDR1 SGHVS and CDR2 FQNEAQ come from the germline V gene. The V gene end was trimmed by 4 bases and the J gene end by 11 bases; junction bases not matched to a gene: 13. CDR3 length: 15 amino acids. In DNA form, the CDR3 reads TGTGCCAGCAGCTCGACAGGGACCCGAGAGGGGAAACTGTTTTTT. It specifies CASSSTGTREGKLFF.

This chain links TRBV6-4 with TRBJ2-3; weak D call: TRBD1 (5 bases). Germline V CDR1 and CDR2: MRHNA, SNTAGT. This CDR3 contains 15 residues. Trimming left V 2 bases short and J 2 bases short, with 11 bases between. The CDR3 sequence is CASSDGASPTDTQYF. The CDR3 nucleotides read TGTGCCAGCAGTGACGGGGCTAGTCCCACAGATACGCAGTATTTT.

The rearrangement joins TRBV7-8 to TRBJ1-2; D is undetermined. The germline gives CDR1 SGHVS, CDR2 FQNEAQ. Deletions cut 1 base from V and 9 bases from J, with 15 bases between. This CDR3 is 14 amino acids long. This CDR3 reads CASSLVSTTGSYTF. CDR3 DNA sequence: TGTGCCAGCAGCTTAGTCTCGACGACTGGAAGCTACACCTTC.

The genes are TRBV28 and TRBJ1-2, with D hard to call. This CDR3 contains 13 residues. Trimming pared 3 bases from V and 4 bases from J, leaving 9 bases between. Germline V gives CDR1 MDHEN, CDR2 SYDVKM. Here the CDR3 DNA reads TGTGCCAGCAGTTTGACACCGTCCTATGGCTACACCTTC. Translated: CASSLTPSYGYTF.

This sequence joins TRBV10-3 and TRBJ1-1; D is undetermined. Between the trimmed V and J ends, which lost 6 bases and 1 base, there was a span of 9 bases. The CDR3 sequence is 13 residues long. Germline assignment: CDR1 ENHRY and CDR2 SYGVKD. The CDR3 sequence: CAIRPDGNTEAFF. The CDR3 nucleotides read TGTGCCATCAGACCCGACGGGAACACTGAAGCTTTCTTT.

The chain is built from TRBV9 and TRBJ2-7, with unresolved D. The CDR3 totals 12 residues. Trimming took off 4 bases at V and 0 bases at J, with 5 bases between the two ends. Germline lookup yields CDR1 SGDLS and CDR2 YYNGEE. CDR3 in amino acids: CASSPNSYEQYF. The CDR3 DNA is TGTGCCAGCAGCCCGAACTCCTACGAGCAGTACTTC.

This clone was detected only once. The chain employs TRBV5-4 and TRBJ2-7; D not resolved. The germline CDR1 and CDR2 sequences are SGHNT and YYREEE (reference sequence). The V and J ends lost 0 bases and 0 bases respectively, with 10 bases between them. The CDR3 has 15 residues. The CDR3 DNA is TGTGCCAGCAGCTTGGAACTCGGCGGCTCCTACGAGCAGTACTTC. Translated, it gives CASSLELGGSYEQYF. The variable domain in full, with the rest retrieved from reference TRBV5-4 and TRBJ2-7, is ETGVTQSPTHLIKTRGQQVTLRCSSQSGHNTVSWYQQALGQGPQFIFQYYREEENGRGNFPPRFSGLQFPNYSSELNVNALELDDSALYLCASSLELGGSYEQYFGPGTRLTVT.

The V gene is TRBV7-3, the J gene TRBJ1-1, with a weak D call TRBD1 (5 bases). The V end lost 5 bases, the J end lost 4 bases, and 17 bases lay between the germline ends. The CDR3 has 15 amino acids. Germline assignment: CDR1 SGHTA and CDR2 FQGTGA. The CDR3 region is CASSPRGKGSTEAFF. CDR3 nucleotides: TGTGCCAGCAGCCCCCGCGGGAAGGGGTCCACTGAAGCTTTCTTT.

This CDR3 is CASSLGQGGEKLFF. The DNA of the CDR3 is TGCGCCAGCAGCTTGGGGCAGGGGGGCGAAAAACTGTTTTTT. The V call is TRBV5-1, the J call TRBJ1-4; TRBD1 matches at 7 bases. This CDR3 contains 14 residues. CDR1 and CDR2 from the germline V gene are SGHRS and YFSETQ. The J segment lost 8 bases and the V segment lost 0 bases, leaving 4 bases of the junction unmatched.

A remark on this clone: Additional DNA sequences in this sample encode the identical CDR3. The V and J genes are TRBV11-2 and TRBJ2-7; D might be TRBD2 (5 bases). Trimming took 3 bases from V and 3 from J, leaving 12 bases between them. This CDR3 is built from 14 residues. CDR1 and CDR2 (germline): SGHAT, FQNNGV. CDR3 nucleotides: TGTGCCAGCAGCTTCACGAGAGGGAGCTACGAGCAGTACTTC. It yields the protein CASSFTRGSYEQYF.

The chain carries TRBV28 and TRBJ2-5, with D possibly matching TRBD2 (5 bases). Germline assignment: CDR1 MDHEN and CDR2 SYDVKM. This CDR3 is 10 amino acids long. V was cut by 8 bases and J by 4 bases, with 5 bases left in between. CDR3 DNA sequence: TGTGCCAGCCGGGGAGAGACCCAGTACTTC. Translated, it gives CASRGETQYF.

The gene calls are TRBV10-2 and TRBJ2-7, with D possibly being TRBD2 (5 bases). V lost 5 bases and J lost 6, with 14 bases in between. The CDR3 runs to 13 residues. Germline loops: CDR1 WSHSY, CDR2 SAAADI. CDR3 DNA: TGCGCCAGCAGTTTTGGTTTAACTAGCGAGCAGTACTTC. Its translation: CASSFGLTSEQYF.

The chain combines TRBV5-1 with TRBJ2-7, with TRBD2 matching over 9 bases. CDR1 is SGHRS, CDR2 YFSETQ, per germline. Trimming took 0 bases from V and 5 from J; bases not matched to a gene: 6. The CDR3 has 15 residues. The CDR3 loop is CASSLGLAGIDEQYF. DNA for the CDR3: TGCGCCAGCAGCTTGGGGCTAGCGGGGATCGACGAGCAGTACTTC.

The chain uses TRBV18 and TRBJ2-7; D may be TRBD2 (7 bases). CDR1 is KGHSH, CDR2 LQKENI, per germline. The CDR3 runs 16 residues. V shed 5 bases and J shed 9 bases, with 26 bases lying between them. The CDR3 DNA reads TGTGCCAGCTCAGATGCGGGGGCAACCCTCTCTCTGGTGCAGTACTTC. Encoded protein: CASSDAGATLSLVQYF.

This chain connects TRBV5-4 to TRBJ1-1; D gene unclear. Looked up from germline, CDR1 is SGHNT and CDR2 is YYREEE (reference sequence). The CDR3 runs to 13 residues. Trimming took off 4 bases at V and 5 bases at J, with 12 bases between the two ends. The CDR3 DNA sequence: TGTGCCAGCAGCGAGGAGATTCGGACTGAAGCTTTCTTT. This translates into CASSEEIRTEAFF.

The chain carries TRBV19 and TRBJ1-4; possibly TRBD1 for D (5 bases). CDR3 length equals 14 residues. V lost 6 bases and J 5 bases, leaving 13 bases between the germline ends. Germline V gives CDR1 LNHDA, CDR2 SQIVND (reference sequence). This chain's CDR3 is CASSTQADNEKLFF. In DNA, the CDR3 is TGTGCCAGTAGCACACAGGCAGACAATGAAAAACTGTTTTTT.

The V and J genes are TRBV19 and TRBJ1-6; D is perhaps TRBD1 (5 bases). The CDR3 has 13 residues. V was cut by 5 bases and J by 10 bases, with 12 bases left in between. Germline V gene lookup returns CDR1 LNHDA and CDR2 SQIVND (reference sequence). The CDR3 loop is CASSSAQGSPLHF. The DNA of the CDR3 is TGTGCCAGTAGTTCTGCCCAGGGCTCACCCCTCCACTTT.

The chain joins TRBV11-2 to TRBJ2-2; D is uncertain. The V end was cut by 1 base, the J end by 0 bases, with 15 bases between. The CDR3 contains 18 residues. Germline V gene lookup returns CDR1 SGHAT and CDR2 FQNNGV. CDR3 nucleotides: TGTGCCAGCAGCTTAGTTGTTTCGGCGTCAGCGAACACCGGGGAGCTGTTTTTT. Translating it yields CASSLVVSASANTGELFF.

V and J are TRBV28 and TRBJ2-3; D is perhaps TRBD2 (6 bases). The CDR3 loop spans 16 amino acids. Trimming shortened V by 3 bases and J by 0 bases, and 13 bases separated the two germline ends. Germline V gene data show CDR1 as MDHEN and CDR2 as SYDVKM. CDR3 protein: CASSLHRLGSTDTQYF. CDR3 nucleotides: TGTGCCAGCAGTTTGCATCGACTAGGGAGCACAGATACGCAGTATTTT.